Many counts were recorded for the clone carrying this TCR beta chain. The antigen is undetermined. V lost 2 bases and J lost 6, with 20 bases in between. The CDR3 has 16 residues. Looked up from germline, CDR1 is WSHSY and CDR2 is SAAADI. This sample is drawn from a study of CD8 T cells in ankylosing spondylitis. Overall study results and limits: Significant enrichment of disease-linked clones was reportedly seen in matched ankylosing spondylitis synovial fluid.

Construction of TCR beta libraries was performed using quantitative 5'-RACE with molecular barcodes. MiXCR, run by TCRdb on the 5' RACE reads, gives a single entry per CDR3 protein. The top ten clones hold nearly 10% of a sample with over 95,000 distinct CDR3 sequences, about 8.3% of them seen once. The chain links TRBV10-2 to TRBJ2-7; no clear D. The sample comprised blood, either unsorted or a sorted T cell fraction (not recorded which). The TCR was taken from a male donor with ankylosing spondylitis or in good health (not recorded which). The CDR3 DNA reads TGCGCCAGCAGTGAGGGCCAAATTACCTTGGTAGGCGAGCAGTACTTC. Its protein is CASSEGQITLVGEQYF.